This T cell receptor beta chain was identified in a study of T-cell reconstitution after alpha-beta-depleted transplantation in children. General observations from the study: In some patients, recipient T cells and intrathymic progenitors surviving conditioning explained high day-60 diversity. T-cell counts and diversity at one year following transplant were attributed mainly to newly produced T cells.

In this sample, this clonotype turned up a few times. Its target is unknown. The V and J ends lost 6 bases and 2 bases respectively, with 13 bases between them. The CDR3 is made up of 14 amino acids. Unique molecular identifiers were incorporated into the prepared TCRbeta library. TCRdb re-called the PCR reads through MiXCR, storing one row per CDR3 protein. The sample gives about 210,000 distinct CDR3 sequences, roughly 18% of which show up once; around 45% is in the top ten. Sequencing used PBMCs, mostly from graft donor cells, obtained 360 days after TCRalphabeta/CD19-depleted stem cell transplant. The chain joins TRBV12-3 or TRBV12-4 to TRBJ2-5; D is possibly TRBD1 or TRBD2 (6 bases each). The clonotype was recovered from a male patient between 2 and 9 years old who had a stem cell transplant for acute lymphoblastic leukemia, so the T cells may come from the graft donor. Here the CDR3 reads CASSRWGAQETQYF. The CDR3 DNA reads as TGTGCCAGCAGCCGATGGGGGGCACAAGAGACCCAGTACTTC.